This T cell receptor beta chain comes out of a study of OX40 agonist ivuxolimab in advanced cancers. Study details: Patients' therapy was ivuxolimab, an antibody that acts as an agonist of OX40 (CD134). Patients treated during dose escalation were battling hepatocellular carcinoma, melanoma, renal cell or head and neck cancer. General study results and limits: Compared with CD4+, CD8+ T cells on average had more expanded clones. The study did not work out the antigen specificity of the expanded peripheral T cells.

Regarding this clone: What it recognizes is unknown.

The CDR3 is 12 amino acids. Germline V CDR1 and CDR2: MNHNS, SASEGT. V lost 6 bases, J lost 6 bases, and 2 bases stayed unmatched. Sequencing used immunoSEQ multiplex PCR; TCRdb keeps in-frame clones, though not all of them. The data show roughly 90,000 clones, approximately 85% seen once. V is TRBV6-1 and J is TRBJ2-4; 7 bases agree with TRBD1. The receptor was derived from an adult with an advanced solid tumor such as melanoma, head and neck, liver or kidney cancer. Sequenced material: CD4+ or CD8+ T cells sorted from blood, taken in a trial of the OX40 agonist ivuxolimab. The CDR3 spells CASSRQGNIQYF. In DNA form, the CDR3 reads TGTGCCAGCAGCCGACAGGGAAACATTCAGTACTTC.